Shown below are 30 T cell receptor beta chains from a single sample sequenced in a study of OX40 agonist ivuxolimab in advanced cancers. TCRdb's table, derived via immunoSEQ multiplex PCR, lists solely in-frame clones and lacks some. The repertoire holds approximately 70,000 clones, with more than 75% as singletons. The sample was CD4+ or CD8+ T cells sorted from blood, taken in a trial of the OX40 agonist ivuxolimab. The receptors here all came from an adult with an advanced solid tumor such as melanoma, head and neck, liver or kidney cancer.

The chain is built from TRBV19 and TRBJ2-5; TRBD1 matches 7 bases. Trimming removed 1 base from V and 4 bases from J; junction bases left unmatched: 3. Germline CDR1 reads LNHDA; CDR2 reads SQIVND (reference sequence). This CDR3 comprises 14 residues. The CDR3 sequence: CASSIATGVETQYF. In DNA, the CDR3 is TGTGCCAGTAGTATAGCCACAGGGGTAGAGACCCAGTACTTC.

The chain combines TRBV7-3 with TRBJ2-2; maybe TRBD2 (6 bases). The CDR3 runs to 14 residues. CDR1 is SGHTA, CDR2 FQGTGA, per germline. V was trimmed by 8 bases and J by 4 bases, leaving 14 bases between them. CDR3 nucleotides: TGTGCCAGCCGCGCTCGGGGGAGCACCGGGGAGCTGTTTTTT. Amino acid sequence: CASRARGSTGELFF.

The chain joins TRBV5-1 to TRBJ2-7, with D maybe TRBD1 (5 bases). This CDR3 has 15 amino acids. The germline CDR1 and CDR2 sequences are SGHRS and YFSETQ. V was shortened by 0 bases and J by 2 bases, with 12 bases between the two germline ends. The CDR3 DNA sequence: TGCGCCAGCAGCTTGGGGGTAGGGGCGGCCTACGAGCAGTACTTC. Protein sequence: CASSLGVGAAYEQYF.

This chain joins TRBV29-1 and TRBJ1-4; 7 nucleotides match TRBD1. CDR1 SQVTM and CDR2 ANQGSEA come from the germline V gene. J lost 7 bases, V lost 1 base, and 12 bases had no gene match. The CDR3 extends over 16 amino acids. CDR3 in amino acids: CSVEVIGGLVGEKLFF. CDR3 coding DNA: TGCAGCGTTGAAGTCATAGGGGGCTTGGTAGGTGAAAAACTGTTTTTT.

This chain links TRBV7-9 with TRBJ2-3; 9 bases fit TRBD1. V was pared by 2 bases and J by 4 bases, with 4 bases of the junction left unmatched. Germline CDR1 reads SEHNR; CDR2 reads FQNEAQ (reference sequence). The CDR3 totals 15 residues. The CDR3, as DNA: TGTGCCAGCAGCTTATCGGGACAGGGTGCAGATACGCAGTATTTT. Translated, it gives CASSLSGQGADTQYF. Full variable domain (rest looked up from reference TRBV7-9 and TRBJ2-3): DTGVSQNPRHKITKRGQNVTFRCDPISEHNRLYWYRQTLGQGPEFLTYFQNEAQLEKSRLLSDRFSAERPKGSFSTLEIQRTEQGDSAMYLCASSLSGQGADTQYFGPGTRLTVL.

V and J are TRBV19 and TRBJ1-5; TRBD1 aligns across 7 bases. The CDR3 runs to 13 residues. V lost 7 bases and J lost 4; bases outside the gene matches: 4. CDR1 and CDR2 (germline): LNHDA, SQIVND (reference sequence). In nucleotides, the CDR3 is TGTGCCAGTACTATGGACAGGAATCAGCCCCAGCATTTT. Translated: CASTMDRNQPQHF.

The J gene is TRBJ2-7, the V gene TRBV5-1, with 9 bases matching TRBD1. The CDR3 extends over 15 amino acids. CDR1 SGHRS and CDR2 YFSETQ come from the germline V gene. The ends lost 0 bases at V and 3 bases at J; junction bases unmatched: 4. In nucleotides, the CDR3 is TGCGCCAGCAGCTTGGGGGGACAGGGTATCTACGAGCAGTACTTC. This sequence encodes CASSLGGQGIYEQYF.

The V gene is TRBV7-9, the J gene TRBJ1-1; D is unresolved. Germline lookup yields CDR1 SEHNR and CDR2 FQNEAQ (reference sequence). V was trimmed by 3 bases and J by 8 bases, leaving 10 bases between them. The CDR3 runs to 12 residues. CDR3 nucleotides: TGTGCCAGCAGCTTCCACGGAAGAGAAGCTTTCTTT. It encodes CASSFHGREAFF.

V gene TRBV6-5 combines with J gene TRBJ2-1, with 8 nucleotides matching TRBD2. V lost 0 bases and J lost 5; bases outside the gene matches: 6. The CDR3 has 16 amino acids. CDR1 is MNHEY, CDR2 SVGAGI, per germline. CDR3 DNA sequence: TGTGCCAGCAGTTACTCGTATAGACTAGCGCACAATGAGCAGTTCTTC. Translating it yields CASSYSYRLAHNEQFF.

The chain is built from TRBV5-1 and TRBJ2-3, with unresolved D. Per germline, CDR1 SGHRS and CDR2 YFSETQ. Deletions cut 0 bases from V and 3 bases from J, with 14 bases between. This CDR3 has 16 residues. CDR3 DNA sequence: TGCGCCAGCAGCTTGGCAGTACGGGTGGGGACAGATACGCAGTATTTT. Protein sequence: CASSLAVRVGTDTQYF. The full variable domain, in which reference TRBV5-1 and TRBJ2-3 provide the parts outside the CDR3, is KAGVTQTPRYLIKTRGQQVTLSCSPISGHRSVSWYQQTPGQGLQFLFEYFSETQRNKGNFPGRFSGRQFSNSRSEMNVSTLELGDSALYLCASSLAVRVGTDTQYFGPGTRLTVL.

This chain links TRBV18 with TRBJ2-4; D is perhaps TRBD2 (5 bases). Germline V lookup: CDR1 KGHSH, CDR2 LQKENI. V lost 3 bases and J lost 4, with 22 bases in between. The CDR3 has 18 amino acids. This CDR3 reads CASSPTLLGRARKNIQYF. DNA of the CDR3: TGTGCCAGCTCACCGACGCTTTTGGGGAGAGCCCGTAAAAACATTCAGTACTTC.

The chain joins TRBV11-2 to TRBJ2-7, with 11 bases fitting TRBD2. There are 14 residues in the CDR3. The germline gives CDR1 SGHAT, CDR2 FQNNGV. The trim removed 5 bases at V and 3 bases at J, leaving 3 bases unmatched. In nucleotides, the CDR3 is TGTGCCAGCAGCCACACTAGCGGGAGCTACGAGCAGTACTTC. Its protein product is CASSHTSGSYEQYF.

This sequence joins TRBV6-1 and TRBJ2-1; D perhaps matches TRBD1 (5 bases). The length of the CDR3 is 15 residues. Germline lookup yields CDR1 MNHNS and CDR2 SASEGT. Between the trimmed V and J ends, which lost 6 bases and 5 bases, there was a span of 17 bases. The CDR3 loop reads CASRFPGLLNNEQFF. The DNA of the CDR3 is TGTGCCAGCAGGTTTCCAGGGTTATTGAACAATGAGCAGTTCTTC.

The rearrangement uses TRBV20-1 and TRBJ1-4; D is undetermined. CDR1 DFQATT and CDR2 SNEGSKA come from the germline V gene (reference sequence). The CDR3 contains 11 residues. V was cut by 4 bases and J by 12 bases, with 12 bases left in between. The CDR3, as DNA: TGCAGTGCTAAAGTAAGGGAGGAACTGTTTTTT. As protein: CSAKVREELFF.

This chain uses TRBV5-1 with TRBJ2-3; tentative D call: TRBD2 (6 bases). From germline, CDR1 is SGHRS and CDR2 YFSETQ. V was clipped by 7 bases and J by 4 bases, with 16 bases between them. The CDR3 totals 14 residues. The CDR3 is CASGVAEAADTQYF. DNA of the CDR3: TGCGCCAGCGGGGTAGCGGAAGCGGCAGATACGCAGTATTTT.

This chain links TRBV28 with TRBJ2-7; D is unclear. Trimming shortened V by 2 bases and J by 3 bases, and 11 bases separated the two germline ends. The germline CDR1 and CDR2 sequences are MDHEN and SYDVKM. The CDR3 sequence is 14 residues long. CDR3: CASSLLGIGYEQYF. CDR3 in DNA: TGTGCCAGCAGTTTACTCGGAATCGGCTACGAGCAGTACTTC.

The V gene is TRBV30, the J gene TRBJ1-4, with TRBD1 matching 7 bases. The trim removed 1 base at V and 13 bases at J, leaving 3 bases unmatched. CDR3 size: 11 residues. Germline loops: CDR1 GTSNPN, CDR2 SVGIG (reference sequence). The CDR3 nucleotides are TGTGCCTGGAGTGACCGGGACAGACTGTTTTTT. It is translated as CAWSDRDRLFF.

The chain joins TRBV7-9 to TRBJ1-2, with 7 bases matching TRBD1. This CDR3 comprises 12 residues. Trimming at V came to 4 bases and at J to 6 bases, leaving 2 bases not matched to a gene. Germline V gene lookup returns CDR1 SEHNR and CDR2 FQNEAQ (reference sequence). CDR3 in DNA: TGTGCCAGCAGCTGGACAGGTGATGGCTACACCTTC. It encodes CASSWTGDGYTF. Drawing the rest from reference TRBV7-9 and TRBJ1-2, the complete variable domain is DTGVSQNPRHKITKRGQNVTFRCDPISEHNRLYWYRQTLGQGPEFLTYFQNEAQLEKSRLLSDRFSAERPKGSFSTLEIQRTEQGDSAMYLCASSWTGDGYTFGSGTRLTVV.

The rearrangement links TRBV19 to TRBJ1-3; D may be TRBD1 (5 bases). Germline V lookup: CDR1 LNHDA, CDR2 SQIVND (reference sequence). The CDR3 runs 15 residues. V lost 4 bases and J lost 4, with 14 bases in between. DNA for the CDR3: TGTGCCAGTAGTACCCACGGGACGTCGGGAAACACCATATATTTT. Translating gives CASSTHGTSGNTIYF.

The V call is TRBV30, the J call TRBJ2-7, with TRBD2 as a possible D gene (6 bases). The germline V gene encodes CDR1 GTSNPN and CDR2 SVGIG (reference sequence). The CDR3 loop spans 15 amino acids. Trimming removed 1 base from V and 6 bases from J, with 19 bases in between. The CDR3 protein is CAWSGPGLQRVEQYF. The CDR3 DNA is TGTGCCTGGAGTGGGCCAGGCCTGCAGCGGGTCGAGCAGTACTTC.

J is TRBJ2-1 and V is TRBV7-2, with no clear D. This CDR3 spans 12 amino acids. The germline CDR1 and CDR2 sequences are SGHTA and FQGNSA. V lost 3 bases and J 3 bases, leaving 3 bases between the germline ends. CDR3 loop: CASSFVYNEQFF. The CDR3 DNA reads as TGTGCCAGCAGCTTTGTCTACAATGAGCAGTTCTTC.

The gene calls are TRBV5-6 and TRBJ1-2; 8 bases line up with TRBD1. CDR1 is SGHDT and CDR2 is YYEEEE in the germline V gene. CDR3 size: 15 residues. The junction had 8 bases not matched to a gene; V was cut back by 0 bases and J by 7 bases. For the CDR3, the DNA is TGTGCCAGCAGCTTGGGGGGACAGGAAAAGCTTGGCTACACCTTC. Translated, it gives CASSLGGQEKLGYTF.

The chain is built from TRBV2 and TRBJ2-5, with a possible D match to TRBD1 (5 bases). The CDR3 length is 14 residues. Between the trimmed V and J ends, which lost 2 bases and 3 bases, there was a span of 10 bases. CDR1 SNHLY and CDR2 FYNNEI come from the germline V gene. CDR3 coding DNA: TGTGCCAGCAGTGAAAGGGGTACTAAAGAGACCCAGTACTTC. It specifies CASSERGTKETQYF. The full variable domain, with the rest looked up from reference TRBV2 and TRBJ2-5, is EPEVTQTPSHQVTQMGQEVILRCVPISNHLYFYWYRQILGQKVEFLVSFYNNEISEKSEIFDDQFSVERPDGSNFTLKIRSTKLEDSAMYFCASSERGTKETQYFGPGTRLLVL.

The chain links TRBV9 to TRBJ2-3; D is ambiguous. V was trimmed by 3 bases and J by 2 bases, leaving 7 bases between them. This CDR3 region has 13 residues. From germline, CDR1 is SGDLS and CDR2 YYNGEE. The CDR3 DNA is TGTGCCAGCAGCGCGGATCACACAGATACGCAGTATTTT. Residues: CASSADHTDTQYF. The whole variable domain, filled in from reference TRBV9 and TRBJ2-3, reads DSGVTQTPKHLITATGQRVTLRCSPRSGDLSVYWYQQSLDQGLQFLIQYYNGEERAKGNILERFSAQQFPDLHSELNLSSLELGDSALYFCASSADHTDTQYFGPGTRLTVL.

This clone was seen only once. The chain is built from TRBV28 and TRBJ1-5; 7 bases fit TRBD1. The CDR3 covers 14 residues. CDR1 is MDHEN, CDR2 SYDVKM, per germline. V lost 3 bases to trimming and J lost 2 bases; unmatched junction nucleotides: 1. The chain's CDR3 is CASSFTGGNQPQHF. The CDR3 coding sequence is TGTGCCAGCAGTTTTACAGGGGGCAATCAGCCCCAGCATTTT.

This chain connects TRBV5-1 to TRBJ2-7; D could derive from TRBD1 or TRBD2 (5 bases each). In germline, CDR1 is SGHRS, CDR2 YFSETQ. V lost 4 bases and J lost 2, with 13 bases in between. There are 14 residues in the CDR3. The CDR3 sequence is CASSLRAGTYEQYF. Here the CDR3 DNA reads TGCGCCAGCAGCCTGAGGGCAGGGACCTACGAGCAGTACTTC.

V and J are TRBV28 and TRBJ1-6, with 7 positions matching TRBD1. CDR3 length: 14 residues. Looked up from germline, CDR1 is MDHEN and CDR2 is SYDVKM. V gave up 6 bases and J gave up 9 bases; unmatched junction bases: 8. This CDR3 is CASRPQGGPSPLHF. The CDR3 nucleotides are TGTGCCAGCAGACCTCAGGGGGGCCCTTCACCCCTCCACTTT.

This clone appeared a single time. The chain combines TRBV19 with TRBJ1-1; D might be TRBD1 (6 bases). Germline CDR1 and CDR2: LNHDA and SQIVND (reference sequence). CDR3 length: 17 amino acids. The ends were cut back, 2 bases at V and 1 base at J, with 17 bases in the middle. Here the CDR3 DNA reads TGTGCCAGTAGTATAAGGGGGTCCCTAATCGGGAACACTGAAGCTTTCTTT. Translated, it gives CASSIRGSLIGNTEAFF.

This sequence joins TRBV7-6 and TRBJ1-1; possibly TRBD1 for D (5 bases). Trimming pared 4 bases from V and 0 bases from J, leaving 15 bases between. The CDR3 contains 16 residues. Germline V gives CDR1 SGHVS, CDR2 FNYEAQ. The CDR3 protein is CASSSRQRDMNTEAFF. CDR3 DNA sequence: TGTGCCAGCAGCTCTCGACAGAGAGACATGAACACTGAAGCTTTCTTT.

The V call is TRBV5-6, the J call TRBJ1-2; 7 bases are a match to TRBD1. With V trimmed by 4 bases and J by 2 bases, 5 bases remained unmatched. Germline CDR1 SGHDT, CDR2 YYEEEE. This CDR3 contains 14 residues. CDR3 loop: CASSHPTGNYGYTF. CDR3 coding DNA: TGTGCCAGCAGCCACCCGACAGGGAACTATGGCTACACCTTC.